The clone carrying this TCR beta chain was seen many times. Its antigen is as yet unknown. The sample comes from a study of molecular identifiers for immune sequencing clone quantification. Study-level findings and limits: Clones with over 20 RNA copies captured over 99% of effector molecules but under 1% of naive ones. Among 800,000 to 1,000,000 naive cells, spiked Jurkat TCR RNA from a single cell was reportedly detectable.

Trimming shortened V by 3 bases and J by 6 bases, and 6 bases separated the two germline ends. CDR1 and CDR2 from the germline V gene are SGHTA and FQGNSA. This CDR3 has 11 residues. TCRdb called the PCR reads again in MiXCR, with one record for every CDR3 protein. The repertoire has 35,000 or so distinct CDR3 sequences, around 20% of them found once; the top ten carry 6.7%. The authors gated naive CD8 T cells as CD8+CD4-CCR7+CD45RA+ for sorting. The sequence was obtained from a human donor in good health. Some libraries in this study had Jurkat cell RNA spiked in. The sequenced material came from naive CD8+ T cells from blood, with Jurkat cell RNA spiked in. Noted subset: FACS-sorted CD8+CD4-CCR7+CD45RA+ naive T cells. The chain joins TRBV7-2 to TRBJ2-7; D not certain. The CDR3 nucleotides are TGTGCCAGCAGCTTGACCGGCGAGCAGTACTTC. Its translation: CASSLTGEQYF.